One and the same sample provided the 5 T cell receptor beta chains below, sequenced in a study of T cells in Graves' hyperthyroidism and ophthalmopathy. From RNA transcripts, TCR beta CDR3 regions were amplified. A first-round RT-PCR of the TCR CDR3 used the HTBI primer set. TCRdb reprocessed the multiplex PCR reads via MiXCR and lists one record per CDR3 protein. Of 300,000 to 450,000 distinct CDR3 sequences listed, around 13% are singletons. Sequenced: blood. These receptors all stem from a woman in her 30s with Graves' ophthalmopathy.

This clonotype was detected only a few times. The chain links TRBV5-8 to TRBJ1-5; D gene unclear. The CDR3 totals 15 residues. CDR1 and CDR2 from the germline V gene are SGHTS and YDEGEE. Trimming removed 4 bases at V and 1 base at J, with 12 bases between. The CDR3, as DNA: TGTGCCAGCAGCGCAACTGGGGAGAGCAATCAGCCCCAGCATTTT. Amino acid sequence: CASSATGESNQPQHF.

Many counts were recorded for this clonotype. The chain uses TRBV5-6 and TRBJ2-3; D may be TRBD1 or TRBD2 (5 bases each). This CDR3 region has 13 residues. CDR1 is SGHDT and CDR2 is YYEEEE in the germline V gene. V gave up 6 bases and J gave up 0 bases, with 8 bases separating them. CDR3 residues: CASTGRSTDTQYF. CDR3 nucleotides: TGTGCCAGCACGGGACGAAGCACAGATACGCAGTATTTT.

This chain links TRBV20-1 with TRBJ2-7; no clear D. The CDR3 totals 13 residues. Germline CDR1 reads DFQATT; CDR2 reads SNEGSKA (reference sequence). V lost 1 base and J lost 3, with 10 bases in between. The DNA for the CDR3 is TGCAGTGCTAGAGTAGTCTTGGACTACGAGCAGTACTTC. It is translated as CSARVVLDYEQYF.

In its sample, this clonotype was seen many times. CDR3 protein: CASNPLISLWTGDTGELFF. CDR3 nucleotides: TGTGCCAGCAACCCATTAATTTCTCTCTGGACAGGGGACACCGGGGAGCTGTTTTTT. The chain uses TRBV2 and TRBJ2-2; 9 bases fit TRBD1. Looked up from germline, CDR1 is SNHLY and CDR2 is FYNNEI. V was clipped by 7 bases and J by 3 bases; unmatched bases: 18. There are 19 residues in the CDR3.

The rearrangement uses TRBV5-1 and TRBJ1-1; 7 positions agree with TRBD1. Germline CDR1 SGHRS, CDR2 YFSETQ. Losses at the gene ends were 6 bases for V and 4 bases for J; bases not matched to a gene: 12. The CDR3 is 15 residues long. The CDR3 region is CASTDEGAGLTEAFF. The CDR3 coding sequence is TGCGCCAGCACGGATGAGGGGGCCGGCCTCACTGAAGCTTTCTTT.